One sample yielded the 5 T cell receptor beta chains listed below, sequenced in a study of T cell repertoires in cytomegalovirus infection. TCRdb independently ran MiXCR on the reads; one entry per CDR3 protein. The sample has around 280,000 distinct CDR3 sequences, approximately 13% seen once. The material sequenced was PBMCs. The receptors originated from a human donor in good health (CMV status not recorded). Some clones in this sample may be carry-over from other donors' samples.

At least ten counts were recorded for this clonotype. The V gene is TRBV5-5, the J gene TRBJ2-1; a weak D match, TRBD1 (5 bases). The germline gives CDR1 SGHKS, CDR2 YYEKEE (reference sequence). V gave up 1 base and J gave up 0 bases, with 8 bases separating them. The CDR3 spans 15 residues. The CDR3: CASSLYRSSYNEQFF. CDR3 DNA: TGTGCCAGCAGCTTGTACAGGAGCTCCTACAATGAGCAGTTCTTC.

The V gene is TRBV6-5, the J gene TRBJ2-7; the match to TRBD2 covers 8 bases. The germline V gene has CDR1 MNHEY and CDR2 SVGAGI. J was trimmed by 2 bases and V by 2 bases; bases with no gene match: 11. CDR3 length equals 17 residues. CDR3 nucleotides: TGTGCCAGCAGTTACCCACGTCCAGGCGGGGGGACCTACGAGCAGTACTTC. Translation: CASSYPRPGGGTYEQYF.

This clonotype showed up many times. This sequence joins TRBV6-1 and TRBJ2-5, with D hard to call. Germline CDR1 and CDR2: MNHNS and SASEGT. Trimming cost V 6 bases and J 5 bases, with 7 bases left between them. This CDR3 contains 11 residues. For the CDR3, the DNA is TGTGCCAGCAGCAGAAGTGAGACCCAGTACTTC. Translation: CASSRSETQYF.

There are many counts of this clonotype. The chain couples TRBV5-4 to TRBJ2-7; D unclear. Trimming cost V 1 base and J 0 bases, with 20 bases left between them. The CDR3 length is 18 residues. Germline CDR1 is SGHNT and CDR2 is YYREEE (reference sequence). The CDR3 DNA reads TGTGCCAGCAGCTTGCTGCTGGTGCGGACCGCGAGCTCCTACGAGCAGTACTTC. Protein product: CASSLLLVRTASSYEQYF. Filled out from reference TRBV5-4 and TRBJ2-7, the complete variable domain reads ETGVTQSPTHLIKTRGQQVTLRCSSQSGHNTVSWYQQALGQGPQFIFQYYREEENGRGNFPPRFSGLQFPNYSSELNVNALELDDSALYLCASSLLLVRTASSYEQYFGPGTRLTVT.

This clonotype was seen ten or more times. The chain carries TRBV7-2 and TRBJ2-7; 10 bases agree with TRBD2. The CDR3 is 21 residues long. Losses at the gene ends were 4 bases for V and 3 bases for J; bases not matched to a gene: 24. CDR1 and CDR2 from the germline V gene are SGHTA and FQGNSA. For the CDR3, the DNA is TGTGCCAGCAGCTCACCCAGGCGAGGGGGGCGCGAGGCTAGCGGGAGCTACGAGCAGTACTTC. Protein: CASSSPRRGGREASGSYEQYF.